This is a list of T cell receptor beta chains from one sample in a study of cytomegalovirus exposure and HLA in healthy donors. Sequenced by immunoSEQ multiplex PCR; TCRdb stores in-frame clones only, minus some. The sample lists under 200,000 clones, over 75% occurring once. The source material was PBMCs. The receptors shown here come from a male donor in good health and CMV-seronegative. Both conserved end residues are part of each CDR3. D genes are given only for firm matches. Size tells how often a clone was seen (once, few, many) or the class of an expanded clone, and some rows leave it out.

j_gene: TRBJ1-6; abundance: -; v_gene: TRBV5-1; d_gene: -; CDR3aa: CASSVRDPGDSPLHF; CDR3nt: TGCGCCAGCAGCGTCCGGGACCCAGGGGATTCACCCCTCCACTTT
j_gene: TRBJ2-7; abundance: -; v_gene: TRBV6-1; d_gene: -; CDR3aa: CASSPRTESYEQYF; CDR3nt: TGTGCCAGCAGTCCCCGGACAGAGTCCTACGAGCAGTACTTC
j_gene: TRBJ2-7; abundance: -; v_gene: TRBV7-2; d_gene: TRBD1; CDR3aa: CASSLDRGSSYEQYF; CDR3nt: TGTGCCAGCAGCTTAGACAGGGGGTCCTCCTACGAGCAGTACTTC
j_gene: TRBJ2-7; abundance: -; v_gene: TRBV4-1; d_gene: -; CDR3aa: CASSQDARDTLPHEQYF; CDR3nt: TGCGCCAGCAGCCAAGATGCCCGGGACACACTTCCCCACGAGCAGTACTTC
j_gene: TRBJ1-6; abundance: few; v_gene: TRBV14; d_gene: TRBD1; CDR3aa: CASSQTGDSPLHF; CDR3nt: TGTGCCAGCAGCCAAACAGGGGATTCACCCCTCCACTTT
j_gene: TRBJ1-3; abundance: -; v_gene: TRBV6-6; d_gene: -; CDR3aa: CASNLQGSGNTIYF; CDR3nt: TGTGCCAGCAACCTACAGGGCTCTGGAAACACCATATATTTT
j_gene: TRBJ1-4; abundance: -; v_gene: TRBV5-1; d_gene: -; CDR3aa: CASSPREAANEKLFF; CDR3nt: TGCGCCAGCAGCCCTAGGGAGGCGGCTAATGAAAAACTGTTTTTT
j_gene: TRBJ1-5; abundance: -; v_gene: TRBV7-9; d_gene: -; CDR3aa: CASSFGVRPQHF; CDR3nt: TGTGCCAGCAGCTTCGGGGTTCGGCCCCAGCATTTT
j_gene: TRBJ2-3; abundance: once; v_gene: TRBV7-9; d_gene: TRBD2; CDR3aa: CASSPSGASTDTQYF; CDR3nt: TGTGCCAGCAGCCCGAGCGGGGCAAGCACAGATACGCAGTATTTT
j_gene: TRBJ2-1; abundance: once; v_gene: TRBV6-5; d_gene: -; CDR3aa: CASSSRGYNEQFF; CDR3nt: TGTGCCAGCAGTTCCAGGGGATACAATGAGCAGTTCTTC
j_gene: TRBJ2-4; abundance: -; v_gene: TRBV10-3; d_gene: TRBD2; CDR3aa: CAISGASGGGIQYF; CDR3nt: TGTGCCATCAGTGGCGCTAGCGGGGGAGGGATTCAGTACTTC
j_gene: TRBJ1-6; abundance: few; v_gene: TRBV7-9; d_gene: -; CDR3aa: CASSNGTFATGNSPLHF; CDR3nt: TGTGCCAGCAGCAACGGGACATTCGCCACTGGTAATTCACCCCTCCACTTT
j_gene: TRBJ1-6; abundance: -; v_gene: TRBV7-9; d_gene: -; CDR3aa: CASSWGTPPSPLHF; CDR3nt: TGTGCCAGCAGCTGGGGGACACCACCTTCACCCCTCCACTTT
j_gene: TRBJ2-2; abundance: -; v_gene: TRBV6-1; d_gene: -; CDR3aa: CASSTGTSNTGELFF; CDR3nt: TGTGCCAGCAGTACCGGGACATCGAACACCGGGGAGCTGTTTTTT
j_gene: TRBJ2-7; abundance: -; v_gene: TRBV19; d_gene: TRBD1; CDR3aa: CASSTDRGGEQYF; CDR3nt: TGTGCCAGTAGTACGGACAGGGGAGGGGAGCAGTACTTC
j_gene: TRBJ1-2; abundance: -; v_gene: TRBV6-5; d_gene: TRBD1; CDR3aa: CASSFTGQGNYGYTF; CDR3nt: TGTGCCAGCAGTTTCACGGGACAGGGGAACTATGGCTACACCTTC
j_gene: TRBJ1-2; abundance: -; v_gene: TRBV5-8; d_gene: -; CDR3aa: CASSLLGQNYGYTF; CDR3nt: TGTGCCAGCAGCTTGTTAGGACAGAACTATGGCTACACCTTC
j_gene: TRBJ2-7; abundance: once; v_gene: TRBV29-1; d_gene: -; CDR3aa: CSVWGADYEQYF; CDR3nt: TGCAGCGTGTGGGGAGCGGACTACGAGCAGTACTTC
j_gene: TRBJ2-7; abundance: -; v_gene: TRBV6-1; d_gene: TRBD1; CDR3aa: CASSWDRSSYEQYF; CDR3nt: TGTGCCAGCAGTTGGGACAGAAGCTCCTACGAGCAGTACTTC
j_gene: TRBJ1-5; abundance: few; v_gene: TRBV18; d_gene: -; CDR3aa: CASSRGNSNQPQHF; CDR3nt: TGTGCCAGCTCACGGGGCAATAGCAATCAGCCCCAGCATTTT
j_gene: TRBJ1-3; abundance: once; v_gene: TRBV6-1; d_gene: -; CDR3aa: CASSEVRHPGSGNTIYF; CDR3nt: TGTGCCAGCAGTGAAGTGCGGCACCCCGGTTCAGGAAACACCATATATTTT
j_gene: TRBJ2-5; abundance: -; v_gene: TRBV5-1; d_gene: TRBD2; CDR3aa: CASSSGRAWETQYF; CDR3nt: TGCGCCAGCAGCTCCGGGAGGGCGTGGGAGACCCAGTACTTC
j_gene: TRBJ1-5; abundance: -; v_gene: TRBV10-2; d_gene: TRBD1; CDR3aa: CASSAGTVNSNQPQHF; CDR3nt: TGCGCCAGCAGTGCGGGGACAGTCAATAGCAATCAGCCCCAGCATTTT
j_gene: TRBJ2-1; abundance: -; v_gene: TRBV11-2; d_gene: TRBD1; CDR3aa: CASSRQGGSEQFF; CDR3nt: TGTGCCAGCAGTCGACAGGGTGGATCTGAGCAGTTCTTC
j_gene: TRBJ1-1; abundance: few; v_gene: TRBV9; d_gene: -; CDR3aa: CASSTQGSEAFF; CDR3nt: TGTGCCAGCAGCACACAGGGTTCTGAAGCTTTCTTT
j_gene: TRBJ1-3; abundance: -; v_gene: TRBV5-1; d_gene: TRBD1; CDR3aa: CASSLNGQGRGNTIYF; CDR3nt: TGCGCCAGCAGCTTGAATGGACAGGGAAGGGGAAACACCATATATTTT
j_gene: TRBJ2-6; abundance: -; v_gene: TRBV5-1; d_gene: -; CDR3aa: CASSVSSGANVLTF; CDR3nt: TGCGCCAGCAGCGTTAGCTCTGGGGCCAACGTCCTGACTTTC
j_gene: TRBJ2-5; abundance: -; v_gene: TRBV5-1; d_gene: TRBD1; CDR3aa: CASSWTGIGETQYF; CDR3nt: TGCGCCAGCAGCTGGACAGGGATCGGGGAGACCCAGTACTTC
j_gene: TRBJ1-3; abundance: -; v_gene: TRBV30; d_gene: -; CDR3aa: CAWSVQGSGNTIYF; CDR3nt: TGTGCCTGGAGTGTACAGGGATCTGGAAACACCATATATTTT
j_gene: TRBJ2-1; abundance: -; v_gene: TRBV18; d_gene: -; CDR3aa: CASSRNWQQGYNEQFF; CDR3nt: TGTGCCAGCTCACGAAATTGGCAACAGGGCTACAATGAGCAGTTCTTC
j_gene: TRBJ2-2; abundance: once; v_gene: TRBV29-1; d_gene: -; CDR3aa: CSVEEGLDGELFF; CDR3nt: TGCAGCGTTGAAGAGGGACTTGACGGGGAGCTGTTTTTT
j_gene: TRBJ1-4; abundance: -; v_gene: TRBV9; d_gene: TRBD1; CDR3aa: CASSVAHRGSEKLFF; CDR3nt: TGTGCCAGCAGCGTAGCTCACAGGGGAAGTGAAAAACTGTTTTTT